This TCR beta chain was sequenced for a study of PD-1 blockade in classical Hodgkin lymphoma. Generated by immunoSEQ multiplex PCR, the TCRdb table keeps only in-frame clones and is missing some. The repertoire consists of about 24,000 clones, with roughly four fifths occurring once and the leading ten covering roughly a fifth. On this clone: The antigen is undetermined.

Notes on the study in general: Factors driving the repertoire differences, possibly disease activity or prior therapy, remain undefined.

CDR1 is SGHRS and CDR2 is YFSETQ in the germline V gene. The V end lost 5 bases, the J end lost 8 bases, and 11 bases lay between the germline ends. CDR3 size: 12 residues. Documented time point: cycle 4 day 1 (C4D1), after 5 to 7 weeks of nivolumab. Every one of the patients relapsed after autologous stem cell transplantation (brentuximab vedotin exposure was variable). The sequence derives from a human donor with classical Hodgkin lymphoma. The sequencing here drew on peripheral blood mononuclear cells (PBMCs), taken before the fourth cycle of nivolumab. The chain couples TRBV5-1 to TRBJ2-4; TRBD1 might be the D (5 bases). For the CDR3, the DNA is TGCGCCAGCAGGGCTGACAGTTACATTCAGTACTTC. The encoded protein is CASRADSYIQYF.